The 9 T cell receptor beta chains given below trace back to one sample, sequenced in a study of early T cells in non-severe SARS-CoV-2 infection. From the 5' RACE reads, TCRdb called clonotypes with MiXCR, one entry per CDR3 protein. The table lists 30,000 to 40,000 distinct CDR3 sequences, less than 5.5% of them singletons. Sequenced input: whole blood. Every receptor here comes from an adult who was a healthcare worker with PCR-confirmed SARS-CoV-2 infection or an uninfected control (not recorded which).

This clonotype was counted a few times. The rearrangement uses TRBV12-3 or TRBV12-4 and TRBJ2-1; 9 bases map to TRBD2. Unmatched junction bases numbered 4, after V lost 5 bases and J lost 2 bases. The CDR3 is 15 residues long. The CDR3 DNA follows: TGTGCCAGCAGTCCCTTAGCGGGGGCCTACAATGAGCAGTTCTTC. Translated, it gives CASSPLAGAYNEQFF.

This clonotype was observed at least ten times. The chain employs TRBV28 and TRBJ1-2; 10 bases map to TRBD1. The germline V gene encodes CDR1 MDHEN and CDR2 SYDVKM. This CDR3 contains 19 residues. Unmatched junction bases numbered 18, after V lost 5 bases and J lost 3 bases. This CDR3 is CASSNPSGTGAAGDYGYTF. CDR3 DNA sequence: TGTGCCAGCAGTAATCCCTCCGGGACAGGGGCAGCGGGGGACTATGGCTACACCTTC.

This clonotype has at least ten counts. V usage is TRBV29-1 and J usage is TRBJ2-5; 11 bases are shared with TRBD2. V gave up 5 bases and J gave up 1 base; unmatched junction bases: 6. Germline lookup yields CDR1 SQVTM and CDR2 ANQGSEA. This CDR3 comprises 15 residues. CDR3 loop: CSVRGGLAAQETQYF. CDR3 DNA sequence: TGCAGCGTTAGGGGGGGACTAGCGGCCCAAGAGACCCAGTACTTC. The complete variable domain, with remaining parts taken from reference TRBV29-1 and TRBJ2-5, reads SAVISQKPSRDICQRGTSLTIQCQVDSQVTMMFWYRQQPGQSLTLIATANQGSEATYESGFVIDKFPISRPNLTFSTLTVSNMSPEDSSIYLCSVRGGLAAQETQYFGPGTRLLVL.

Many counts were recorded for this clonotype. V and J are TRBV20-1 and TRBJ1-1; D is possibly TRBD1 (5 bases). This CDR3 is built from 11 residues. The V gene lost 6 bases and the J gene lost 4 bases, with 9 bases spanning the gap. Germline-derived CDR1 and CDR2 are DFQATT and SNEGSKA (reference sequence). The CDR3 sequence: CSAQRGTEAFF. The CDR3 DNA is TGCAGTGCGCAAAGGGGCACTGAAGCTTTCTTT.

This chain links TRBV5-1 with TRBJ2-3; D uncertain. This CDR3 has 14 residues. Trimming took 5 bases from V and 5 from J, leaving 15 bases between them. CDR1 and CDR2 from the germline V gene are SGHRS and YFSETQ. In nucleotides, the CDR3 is TGCGCCAGCAGACCCGGAACCCTCATAGATACGCAGTATTTT. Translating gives CASRPGTLIDTQYF.

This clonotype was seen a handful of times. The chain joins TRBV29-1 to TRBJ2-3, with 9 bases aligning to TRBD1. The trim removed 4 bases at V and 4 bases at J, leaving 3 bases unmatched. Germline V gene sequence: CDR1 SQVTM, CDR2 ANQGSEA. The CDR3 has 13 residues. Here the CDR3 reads CSVGTGAADTQYF. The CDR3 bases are TGCAGCGTTGGGACAGGGGCGGCAGATACGCAGTATTTT.

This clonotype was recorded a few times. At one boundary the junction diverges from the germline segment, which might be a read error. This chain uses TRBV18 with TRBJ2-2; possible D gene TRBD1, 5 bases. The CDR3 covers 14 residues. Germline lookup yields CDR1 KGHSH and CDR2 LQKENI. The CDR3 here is CATSPGTNTGELFF. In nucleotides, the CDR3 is TGTGCCACCTCACCAGGGACGAACACCGGGGAGCTGTTTTTT. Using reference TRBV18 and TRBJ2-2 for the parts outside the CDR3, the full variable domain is NAGVMQNPRHLVRRRGQEARLRCSPMKGHSHVYWYRQLPEEGLKFMVYLQKENIIDESGMPKERFSAEFPKEGPSILRIQQVVRGDSAAYFCATSPGTNTGELFFGEGSRLTVL.

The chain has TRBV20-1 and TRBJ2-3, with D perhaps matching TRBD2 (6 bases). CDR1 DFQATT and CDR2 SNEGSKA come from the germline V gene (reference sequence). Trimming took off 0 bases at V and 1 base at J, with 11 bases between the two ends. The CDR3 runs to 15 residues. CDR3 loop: CSAREPQRGTDTQYF. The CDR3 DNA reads TGCAGTGCTAGAGAGCCCCAGCGGGGCACAGATACGCAGTATTTT.

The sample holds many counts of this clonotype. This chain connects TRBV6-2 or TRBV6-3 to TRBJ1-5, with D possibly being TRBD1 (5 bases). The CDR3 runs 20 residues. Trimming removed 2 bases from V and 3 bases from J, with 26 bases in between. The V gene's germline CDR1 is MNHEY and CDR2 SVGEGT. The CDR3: CASSYRSSGGSFLYNQPQHF. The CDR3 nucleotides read TGTGCCAGCAGTTACCGGTCAAGTGGGGGAAGTTTTTTATACAATCAGCCCCAGCATTTT.